The rows below give T cell receptor beta chains drawn from one sample of a study of beta chain features in type 1 diabetes. Clones were read by immunoSEQ multiplex PCR, and TCRdb kept only the in-frame ones, dropping some. The sample yields more than 100,000 clones, around 9% seen once. Sequencing was carried out using central memory CD4+ T cells from blood. Every receptor here comes from a man in his thirties or forties with type 1 diabetes. Both conserved end residues are part of each CDR3. The order of the fields is J gene, V gene, D gene, clone size, CDR3 DNA, CDR3 protein. A D gene is named only where the DNA matches it firmly. Where a row states a size, it is once, few, many or the class of an expanded clone; other rows omit it.

j_gene: TRBJ2-1
v_gene: TRBV7-6
d_gene: TRBD2
abundance: NA
CDR3nt: TGTGCCAGCAGCTTAGTGGGGACTAGTAGTAATGAGCAGTTCTTC
CDR3aa: CASSLVGTSSNEQFF

j_gene: TRBJ2-5
v_gene: TRBV19
d_gene: TRBD1
abundance: few
CDR3nt: TGTGCCAGTCCGGACAGGGAGAACCAAGAGACCCAGTACTTC
CDR3aa: CASPDRENQETQYF

j_gene: TRBJ1-5
v_gene: TRBV27
d_gene: NA
abundance: few
CDR3nt: TGTGCCAGCAGTTTGGACAGTTACAATCAGCCCCAGCATTTT
CDR3aa: CASSLDSYNQPQHF

j_gene: TRBJ1-1
v_gene: TRBV2
d_gene: NA
abundance: NA
CDR3nt: TGTGCCAGCAGTGCAGGGTGGGCCACTGAAGCTTTCTTT
CDR3aa: CASSAGWATEAFF

j_gene: TRBJ2-2
v_gene: TRBV11-2
d_gene: NA
abundance: few
CDR3nt: TGTGCCAGCACCCCGGTCCGCGGGGAGCTGTTTTTT
CDR3aa: CASTPVRGELFF

j_gene: TRBJ1-1
v_gene: TRBV30
d_gene: NA
abundance: few
CDR3nt: TGTGCCTGCAACAGGCCCATGAACACTGAAGCTTTCTTT
CDR3aa: CACNRPMNTEAFF

j_gene: TRBJ1-5
v_gene: TRBV7-9
d_gene: NA
abundance: few
CDR3nt: TGTGCCAGCAGCTTGGGTACAGCTGGCAATCAGCCCCAGCATTTT
CDR3aa: CASSLGTAGNQPQHF

j_gene: TRBJ2-1
v_gene: TRBV11-2
d_gene: TRBD1
abundance: NA
CDR3nt: TGTGCCAGCAGCTACCTGCGGGGCAGGGGGCGACCTTACAATGAGCAGTTCTTC
CDR3aa: CASSYLRGRGRPYNEQFF

j_gene: TRBJ1-1
v_gene: TRBV5-4
d_gene: TRBD1
abundance: NA
CDR3nt: TGTGCCAGCAGCTTGGAGGGACAGGGTATGAACACTGAAGCTTTCTTT
CDR3aa: CASSLEGQGMNTEAFF

j_gene: TRBJ2-7
v_gene: TRBV6-6
d_gene: TRBD2
abundance: NA
CDR3nt: TGTGCCAGCAGTTACCCACGGGGGGATTCCTACGAGCAGTACTTC
CDR3aa: CASSYPRGDSYEQYF

j_gene: TRBJ2-1
v_gene: TRBV4-2
d_gene: TRBD2
abundance: NA
CDR3nt: TGTGCCAGCAGCCAAGAGCCGGGGACTAGAGGGGAGAATGAGCAGTTCTTC
CDR3aa: CASSQEPGTRGENEQFF

j_gene: TRBJ2-1
v_gene: TRBV19
d_gene: NA
abundance: NA
CDR3nt: TGTGCCAGTAGTCCTGGGTCGCAGGGAGGCCGAGGGCAGTTCTTC
CDR3aa: CASSPGSQGGRGQFF

j_gene: TRBJ2-7
v_gene: TRBV6-5
d_gene: NA
abundance: NA
CDR3nt: TGTGCCAGCAGTTACTCGACGGTCGGACAGCGATGGTGGTACTTC
CDR3aa: CASSYSTVGQRWWYF

j_gene: TRBJ2-5
v_gene: TRBV5-1
d_gene: NA
abundance: NA
CDR3nt: TGCGCCAGCAGCGGCGAGGGATACCAAGGAGAGACCCAGTACTTC
CDR3aa: CASSGEGYQGETQYF

j_gene: TRBJ2-3
v_gene: TRBV7-2
d_gene: NA
abundance: NA
CDR3nt: TGTGCCAGCAGCTTAGGAGGGTTTAGACCAGATACGCAGTATTTT
CDR3aa: CASSLGGFRPDTQYF

j_gene: TRBJ2-3
v_gene: TRBV7-6
d_gene: NA
abundance: many
CDR3nt: TGTGCCAGCAGCCTACAGTTACTCAGCACAGATACGCAGTATTTT
CDR3aa: CASSLQLLSTDTQYF

j_gene: TRBJ2-7
v_gene: TRBV10-2
d_gene: TRBD1
abundance: NA
CDR3nt: TGCGCCAGCAGTAGGACAGGCCTGGACGAGCAGTACTTC
CDR3aa: CASSRTGLDEQYF

j_gene: TRBJ1-6
v_gene: TRBV28
d_gene: TRBD1
abundance: NA
CDR3nt: TGTGCCAGCTGGACAGGGGATTCACCCCTCCACTTT
CDR3aa: CASWTGDSPLHF

j_gene: TRBJ2-1
v_gene: TRBV6-5
d_gene: TRBD2
abundance: few
CDR3nt: TGTGCCAGCAGTTACTCTACGGGGGGGTCGTTGAATGAGCAGTTCTTC
CDR3aa: CASSYSTGGSLNEQFF

j_gene: TRBJ2-1
v_gene: TRBV29-1
d_gene: TRBD2
abundance: NA
CDR3nt: TGCAGCGTGGTCCGGGGGGGTGATAATGAGCAGTTCTTC
CDR3aa: CSVVRGGDNEQFF

j_gene: TRBJ1-2
v_gene: TRBV30
d_gene: NA
abundance: few
CDR3nt: TGTGCCTGGAGTATCGGACTTCTAAGGAACACCTTC
CDR3aa: CAWSIGLLRNTF

j_gene: TRBJ2-7
v_gene: TRBV29-1
d_gene: NA
abundance: few
CDR3nt: TGCAGCGCCCCGGGACACGGGGGGAACGAGCAGTACTTC
CDR3aa: CSAPGHGGNEQYF

j_gene: TRBJ2-1
v_gene: TRBV6-6
d_gene: NA
abundance: few
CDR3nt: TGTGCCAGCAGCCCTCGGGTGGCCGGTGAGCAGTTCTTC
CDR3aa: CASSPRVAGEQFF

j_gene: TRBJ1-1
v_gene: TRBV7-9
d_gene: NA
abundance: few
CDR3nt: TGTGCCAGCAGCGCGCCTACCAATATAATGAACACTGAAGCTTTCTTT
CDR3aa: CASSAPTNIMNTEAFF

j_gene: TRBJ1-1
v_gene: TRBV27
d_gene: NA
abundance: few
CDR3nt: TGTGCCAGCAGTTTATCGGGGACAAGTACTGAAGCTTTCTTT
CDR3aa: CASSLSGTSTEAFF

j_gene: TRBJ2-5
v_gene: TRBV7-2
d_gene: TRBD2
abundance: many
CDR3nt: TGTGCCAGCAGCTTGTTCCCAGCGGGGTTGGGGGAGACCCAGTACTTC
CDR3aa: CASSLFPAGLGETQYF

j_gene: TRBJ2-3
v_gene: TRBV2
d_gene: NA
abundance: NA
CDR3nt: TGTGCCAGCATTCAACAGTACACAGATACGCAGTATTTT
CDR3aa: CASIQQYTDTQYF

j_gene: TRBJ2-7
v_gene: TRBV5-4
d_gene: TRBD1
abundance: few
CDR3nt: TGTGCCAGCAGCTCTCAGCCGGGACAGGGTTCGAGGGAGCAGTACTTC
CDR3aa: CASSSQPGQGSREQYF

j_gene: TRBJ2-7
v_gene: TRBV5-5
d_gene: NA
abundance: NA
CDR3nt: TGTGCCAGCAGCTGGACAGTTGGGTACGAGCAGTACTTC
CDR3aa: CASSWTVGYEQYF

j_gene: TRBJ1-2
v_gene: TRBV25-1
d_gene: NA
abundance: few
CDR3nt: TGTGCCAGCAGTGAATATTCGGACTATGGCTACACCTTC
CDR3aa: CASSEYSDYGYTF

j_gene: TRBJ1-2
v_gene: TRBV5-1
d_gene: TRBD1
abundance: few
CDR3nt: TGCGCCAGCAGCGGATGGACAGGGGGCGATGGCTACACCTTC
CDR3aa: CASSGWTGGDGYTF

j_gene: TRBJ1-1
v_gene: TRBV19
d_gene: TRBD1
abundance: few
CDR3nt: TGTGCCGCAAAGGACAGGGGGCACCCTGAAGCTTTCTTT
CDR3aa: CAAKDRGHPEAFF

j_gene: TRBJ2-1
v_gene: TRBV14
d_gene: TRBD2
abundance: few
CDR3nt: TGTGCCAGCAGCCAATTTGGGACTAGCGGGGGGACATTCAATGAGCAGTTCTTC
CDR3aa: CASSQFGTSGGTFNEQFF

j_gene: TRBJ1-1
v_gene: TRBV14
d_gene: NA
abundance: NA
CDR3nt: TGTGCCAGCAGCCAGCGCGGTGGAGGGACCGCTTTCTTT
CDR3aa: CASSQRGGGTAFF

j_gene: TRBJ1-5
v_gene: TRBV19
d_gene: NA
abundance: NA
CDR3nt: TGTGCCAGTAGTATAAGCAGCAATCAGCCCCAGCATTTT
CDR3aa: CASSISSNQPQHF